This T cell receptor beta chain comes out of a study of read filtering for tumor transcriptome and immune sequencing. Molecular barcoded adaptors covering alpha/delta and beta/gamma chains were used on roughly 400 ng RNA. One entry per CDR3 protein, called by TCRdb with MiXCR from the reads. This sample has some 130,000 distinct CDR3 sequences; less than 15% occur once, and the top ten carry around 8.2%. This clonotype showed up just a few times. One base away lies a much larger clone, so this may be a sequencing read error. Germline CDR1 reads SGHDN; CDR2 reads FVKESK. Unmatched junction bases numbered 3, after V lost 6 bases and J lost 2 bases. The CDR3 runs 14 residues.

V and J are TRBV14 and TRBJ2-2; 7 nucleotides match TRBD2. The sequence derives from a donor aged 40 or older with multiple myeloma. The sequenced material came from a population of CD138-negative cells sorted from bone marrow. CDR3 DNA sequence: TGTGCCAGCAGACTAGCGATAAACACCGGGGAGCTGTTTTTT. It translates to CASRLAINTGELFF.